Listed here are 30 T cell receptor beta chains from one sample, sequenced in a study of T cells in women clearing cervical HPV infection. Repertoires were generated with immunoSEQ multiplex PCR, while TCRdb's copy carries only in-frame clones and drops some. The repertoire shows tens of thousands of clones; the top ten hold around 25%. The sequenced material came from blood buffy coat. These receptors all come from a woman aged 18-70 years with a cervical HPV16 infection that either progressed to CIN3+ or cleared (not recorded which).

Comments on this clone: Sequencing ends 3 residues short of the CDR3 end; the germline J gene provides the rest. This chain links TRBV23-1 with TRBJ2-7; 8 bases map to TRBD2. TRBV23-1 has ORF status, its function being uncertain. This CDR3 comprises 13 residues. After removal of 6 bases from V and 4 bases from J, the junction contained 5 bases not matched to a gene. The CDR3 sequence: CASRLGGGYEQYF. CDR3 DNA (partial): TGCGCCAGCAGACTCGGGGGGGGGTACGAG.

About this clone: The CDR3 end falls 3 residues outside the read, so it is completed with the germline J gene. The J gene is TRBJ2-1, the V gene TRBV5-1; 7 bases are shared with TRBD2. J gave up 6 bases and V 3 bases, and 6 bases lay outside the gene matches. Per germline, CDR1 SGHRS and CDR2 YFSETQ. There are 14 residues in the CDR3. CDR3 DNA, as far as it was read: TGCGCCAGCAGCTCGAGACTAGCTGCCAATGAG. It specifies CASSSRLAANE. The full CDR3 protein reads CASSSRLAANEQFF.

As regards this clone: Read coverage stops 3 residues before the CDR3 terminus; the germline J gene supplies the remainder. The rearrangement links TRBV7-9 to TRBJ1-2, with TRBD1 as a possible D gene (6 bases). Germline V CDR1 and CDR2: SEHNR, FQNEAQ (reference sequence). CDR3 length: 15 residues. V lost 5 bases to trimming and J lost 5 bases, with 18 bases between them. The CDR3 bases that were read are TGTGCCAGCAGCCAAACAGGGTTGGGCCTTTATGGC. Amino acids: CASSQTGLGLYG. The full CDR3 protein reads CASSQTGLGLYGYTF.

With respect to this clone: From the germline J gene comes the end of the CDR3, since the read stops 3 residues before it. This chain uses TRBV30 with TRBJ1-1; TRBD1 might be the D (5 bases). Germline V lookup: CDR1 GTSNPN, CDR2 SVGIG (reference sequence). This CDR3 is 13 amino acids long. The V end lost 2 bases, the J end lost 5 bases, and 12 bases lay between the germline ends. CDR3 protein: CAWSPGGGTEAFF. The DNA read from the CDR3 is TGTGCCTGGAGTCCTGGGGGGGGAACTGAA.

About this clone itself: The read gets to within 3 residues of the CDR3 end, and the germline J gene fills in the rest. The chain joins TRBV5-1 to TRBJ2-7; TRBD1 matches at 8 bases. CDR1 is SGHRS and CDR2 is YFSETQ in the germline V gene. The V gene end was trimmed by 7 bases and the J gene end by 3 bases; junction bases not matched to a gene: 3. CDR3 length equals 12 residues. The CDR3 loop is CASGTGGYEQYF. The covered CDR3 bases are TGCGCCAGCGGCACAGGGGGCTACGAG.

Worth noting for this clone: Sequencing ends 3 residues short of the CDR3 end; the germline J gene provides the rest. The chain joins TRBV5-1 to TRBJ2-7; 9 bases align to TRBD1. This CDR3 has 15 amino acids. In germline, CDR1 is SGHRS, CDR2 YFSETQ. Germline trimming cut 4 bases from V and 4 bases from J; bases unmatched to any gene: 9. CDR3 protein: CASSLLPGTGYEQYF. The CDR3 DNA, read in part, is TGCGCCAGCAGCCTACTACCCGGGACAGGGTACGAG. Based on the CDR3 plus reference TRBV5-1 and TRBJ2-7, the full variable domain is KAGVTQTPRYLIKTRGQQVTLSCSPISGHRSVSWYQQTPGQGLQFLFEYFSETQRNKGNFPGRFSGRQFSNSRSEMNVSTLELGDSALYLCASSLLPGTGYEQYFGPGTRLTVT.

Turning to this clone: The missing CDR3 end, 3 residues past where the read stops, is filled in from the germline J gene. The chain uses TRBV7-9 and TRBJ1-4, with 8 bases that match TRBD1. CDR1 is SEHNR and CDR2 is FQNEAQ in the germline V gene (reference sequence). V dropped 4 bases and J dropped 7; count of bases not matched to a gene: 5. CDR3 length equals 14 residues. Partial CDR3 DNA: TGTGCCAGCAGCTCGACAGGGGCTAGTGAAAAA. Protein: CASSSTGASEK. The whole CDR3 reads CASSSTGASEKLFF.

As to this clone: The read stops 3 residues short of the end of the CDR3; the missing end is completed from the germline J gene. V and J are TRBV5-1 and TRBJ1-6; TRBD1 aligns across 7 bases. Germline CDR1 is SGHRS and CDR2 is YFSETQ. The CDR3 is made up of 14 amino acids. The trim removed 4 bases at V and 9 bases at J, leaving 7 bases unmatched. The CDR3 bases that were read are TGCGCCAGCAGCGCGAACAGGGGAGGTTCACCC. This encodes CASSANRGGSP. The CDR3, in full, reads CASSANRGGSPLHF.

With respect to this clone: Read coverage stops 3 residues before the CDR3 terminus; the germline J gene supplies the remainder. The gene calls are TRBV28 and TRBJ2-7; D is undetermined. V was shortened by 3 bases and J by 0 bases, with 9 bases between the two germline ends. Germline lookup yields CDR1 MDHEN and CDR2 SYDVKM. The CDR3 covers 14 residues. The CDR3 loop is CASSFELISYEQYF. The sequenced part of the CDR3 DNA is TGTGCCAGCAGTTTTGAGCTTATCTCCTACGAG.

Details on this clone: The missing CDR3 end, 3 residues past where the read stops, is filled in from the germline J gene. V gene TRBV6-1 combines with J gene TRBJ1-3; a possible D gene is TRBD1 (5 bases). The CDR3 extends over 15 amino acids. Germline values: CDR1 MNHNS, CDR2 SASEGT. V lost 4 bases and J 1 base, leaving 11 bases between the germline ends. The DNA read from the CDR3 is TGTGCCAGCAGTGGCCAGGGCGGATCTGGAAACACC. Translation: CASSGQGGSGNT. Given in full, the CDR3 is CASSGQGGSGNTIYF.

About this clone itself: The read terminates 3 residues ahead of where the CDR3 ends, so the germline J gene completes it. The chain couples TRBV12-5 to TRBJ2-3; 7 bases fit TRBD2. V was clipped by 4 bases and J by 1 base; unmatched bases: 8. The CDR3 loop spans 16 amino acids. CDR1 and CDR2 (germline): LGHNT, FRNRAP. CDR3 sequence: CASGSIGGSGTDTQYF. The part of the CDR3 DNA that was read is TGTGCTAGTGGTTCCATAGGCGGGAGTGGCACAGATACG.

CDR3 DNA (partial): TGTGCCAGCAGTTCCGGGACTAGCGGGACCGAG. Encoded protein: CASSSGTSGTE. The complete CDR3 reads CASSSGTSGTEQYF. This chain joins TRBV28 and TRBJ2-7; the match to TRBD2 covers 13 bases. The sequence runs out 3 residues before the end of the CDR3; the remainder is reconstructed from the germline J gene. The CDR3 contains 14 residues. Germline V gene sequence: CDR1 MDHEN, CDR2 SYDVKM. Unmatched junction bases numbered 3, after V lost 4 bases and J lost 6 bases.

Remarks on this clone: Read sequence stops 3 residues before the CDR3 end, and the germline J gene provides the missing end. The genes are TRBV20-1 and TRBJ2-6; TRBD1 aligns across 7 bases. Trimming cost V 1 base and J 2 bases; bases outside gene matches: 2. The CDR3 has 15 amino acids. The germline gives CDR1 DFQATT, CDR2 SNEGSKA (reference sequence). This chain's CDR3 is CSARGTGAGANVLTF. The part of the CDR3 DNA that was read is TGCAGTGCTAGAGGAACAGGGGCTGGGGCCAACGTC.

On this clone: The junction and the germline gene differ at one end; a read error may be behind it. The read falls 3 residues short of the CDR3 end, and the missing part is taken from the germline J gene. Other DNA sequences of this sample code for an identical CDR3. The chain carries TRBV19 and TRBJ1-3; D is perhaps TRBD1 (6 bases). The CDR3 runs to 18 residues. Germline V gives CDR1 LNHDA, CDR2 SQIVND (reference sequence). The part of the CDR3 DNA that was read is TGTGCCAGTAGTAAAGGACAGCGACTACGACTATCTGGAAACACT. This sequence encodes CASSKGQRLRLSGNT. The entire CDR3 sequence reads CASSKGQRLRLSGNTIYF.

CDR3 DNA (partial): TGTGCCAGCAGCTTAGTAGGGTCGGGGGGAGGGGAGACC. It yields the protein CASSLVGSGGGET. The whole CDR3 protein is CASSLVGSGGGETQYF. V usage is TRBV7-8 and J usage is TRBJ2-5; 7 nucleotides match TRBD2. The read stops 3 residues short of the end of the CDR3; the missing end is completed from the germline J gene. Trimming removed 1 base from V and 5 bases from J; junction bases left unmatched: 10. The CDR3 covers 16 residues. The germline gives CDR1 SGHVS, CDR2 FQNEAQ.

The CDR3 DNA, read in part, is TGTGCCATCAGCCAAACTCCGGGACTAGCGGGAGACCTCTACAATGAG. It codes for CAISQTPGLAGDLYNE. The complete CDR3 protein is CAISQTPGLAGDLYNEQFF. The chain joins TRBV10-3 to TRBJ2-1; 14 bases are a match to TRBD2. The read falls 3 residues short of the CDR3 end, and the missing part is taken from the germline J gene. The trim removed 6 bases at V and 3 bases at J, leaving 13 bases unmatched. CDR3 length: 19 residues. Germline V gene lookup returns CDR1 ENHRY and CDR2 SYGVKD.

About this clone itself: The CDR3 end is not reached by the read, which stops 3 residues before it; the germline J gene fills it in. This sequence joins TRBV20-1 and TRBJ2-1; 9 positions agree with TRBD2. Germline V gives CDR1 DFQATT, CDR2 SNEGSKA (reference sequence). The CDR3 contains 16 residues. J lost 0 bases, V lost 0 bases, and 3 bases had no gene match. CDR3 bases read: TGCAGTGCTAGAGATCCGGGACTAGCCTCCTACAATGAG. Translation gives CSARDPGLASYNE. Given in full, the CDR3 is CSARDPGLASYNEQFF.

CDR3 loop: CSAESGYQETQYF. The covered CDR3 bases are TGCAGTGCTGAATCAGGGTACCAAGAGACC. The V and J genes are TRBV20-1 and TRBJ2-5, with D possibly TRBD1 on 5 matching bases. Sequencing ends 3 residues short of the CDR3 end; the germline J gene provides the rest. The CDR3 is 13 amino acids. Germline values: CDR1 DFQATT, CDR2 SNEGSKA (reference sequence). V lost 5 bases and J 0 bases, leaving 10 bases between the germline ends.

Remarks on this clone: Coverage ceases 3 residues before the CDR3 finishes, and the germline J gene fills in the end. The chain recombines TRBV28 with TRBJ1-6; D is unclear. CDR1 and CDR2 (germline): MDHEN, SYDVKM. CDR3 length: 12 amino acids. Incomplete CDR3 DNA: TGTGCCAGCACCCTCTCCCCGGGGCCC. Residues: CASTLSPGP. The CDR3 as a whole reads CASTLSPGPLHF.

With regard to this clone: The CDR3 end lies 3 residues beyond the end of the read and is filled in from the germline J gene. The genes are TRBV15 and TRBJ2-1; the D is unclear. This CDR3 is 12 amino acids long. CDR1 and CDR2 from the germline V gene are LNHNV and YYDKDF (reference sequence). The V gene lost 4 bases and the J gene lost 6 bases, with 7 bases spanning the gap. The CDR3 loop reads CATSISSNEQFF. The CDR3 bases that were read are TGTGCCACCAGCATCTCTAGCAATGAG.

CDR3 loop: CASSESGDTDTQYF. The CDR3 DNA, read in part, is TGTGCCAGCAGTGAGTCGGGGGACACAGATACG. The chain has TRBV6-4 and TRBJ2-3, with a tentative D call TRBD2 (6 bases). Sequencing ends 3 residues short of the CDR3 end; the germline J gene provides the rest. The CDR3 contains 14 residues. Germline CDR1 MRHNA, CDR2 SNTAGT. The germline V and J ends were trimmed by 3 bases and 2 bases, with 9 bases remaining between them.

As concerns this clone: The CDR3 is cut off 3 residues early in the read; its end comes from the germline J gene. The chain carries TRBV2 and TRBJ2-2; D possibly corresponds to TRBD1 (6 bases). There are 14 residues in the CDR3. The V end was cut by 3 bases, the J end by 3 bases, with 8 bases between. Germline V CDR1 and CDR2: SNHLY, FYNNEI. CDR3 DNA, as far as it was read: TGTGCCAGCAGTGATAGGGGGTACACCGGGGAG. Translating gives CASSDRGYTGE. The full CDR3 protein is CASSDRGYTGELFF.

As regards this clone: The CDR3 end lies 3 residues beyond the end of the read and is filled in from the germline J gene. This chain uses TRBV10-3 with TRBJ1-4; TRBD1 matches 9 bases. This CDR3 region has 17 residues. J was trimmed by 5 bases and V by 3 bases; bases with no gene match: 10. The V gene's germline CDR1 is ENHRY and CDR2 SYGVKD. CDR3 DNA (partial): TGTGCCATCAGTGATTACCCTTTCGGGACAGGGAATGAAAAA. Its translation: CAISDYPFGTGNEK. The whole CDR3 protein is CAISDYPFGTGNEKLFF.

Comments on this clone: At one end the junction does not follow the germline gene, possibly because of a read error. The read finishes 3 residues shy of the CDR3 end, and the germline J gene is used to complete it. The chain links TRBV5-1 to TRBJ2-2; TRBD1 might be the D (6 bases). This CDR3 comprises 16 residues. In germline, CDR1 is SGHRS, CDR2 YFSETQ. CDR3 in amino acids: CASSTPGQTNTRELFF. The sequenced CDR3 bases are TGCGCCAGCAGCACACCGGGACAAACGAACACCAGGGAG.

With respect to this clone: The missing CDR3 end, 3 residues past where the read stops, is filled in from the germline J gene. This chain uses TRBV5-6 with TRBJ2-1; no definite D call. The germline CDR1 and CDR2 sequences are SGHDT and YYEEEE. Trimming pared 0 bases from V and 8 bases from J, leaving 6 bases between. The length of the CDR3 is 12 residues. CDR3 residues: CASSLAGYEQFF. CDR3 DNA, as far as it was read: TGTGCCAGCAGCTTGGCCGGGTATGAG.

As regards this clone: The missing CDR3 end, 3 residues past where the read stops, is filled in from the germline J gene. This chain uses TRBV7-9 with TRBJ2-1; TRBD2 is a possible D gene (5 bases). The CDR3 contains 13 residues. The germline V gene has CDR1 SEHNR and CDR2 FQNEAQ (reference sequence). Deletions cut 5 bases from V and 8 bases from J, with 13 bases between. The CDR3 bases that were read are TGTGCCAGCAGCAAAAACACACTAGATGAG. Encoded protein: CASSKNTLDE. In full, the CDR3 reads CASSKNTLDEQFF.

Concerning this clone: The read terminates 3 residues before the CDR3 end, so the remaining end is supplied by the germline J gene. The sample contains more than one DNA sequence encoding this CDR3. This chain connects TRBV10-3 to TRBJ1-3; possibly TRBD1 for D (6 bases). Germline V gene data show CDR1 as ENHRY and CDR2 as SYGVKD. Trimming left V 6 bases short and J 1 base short, with 16 bases between. CDR3 size: 16 residues. The CDR3 protein is CAIRTGILISGNTIYF. Partial CDR3 DNA: TGTGCCATCAGAACAGGGATTCTAATTTCTGGAAACACC.

As regards this clone: Read data end 3 residues before the CDR3 end; the end is taken from the germline J gene. This chain links TRBV6-2 or TRBV6-3 with TRBJ2-5, with D unresolved. Trimming shortened V by 1 base and J by 2 bases, and 11 bases separated the two germline ends. The CDR3 runs to 15 residues. CDR1 MNHEY and CDR2 SVGEGT come from the germline V gene. The CDR3 DNA, read in part, is TGTGCCAGCAGTTACTACAGCCCCTTTCAAGAGACC. Its protein product is CASSYYSPFQET. The full CDR3 is CASSYYSPFQETQYF.

Turning to this clone: The CDR3 end falls 3 residues outside the read, so it is completed with the germline J gene. The V and J genes are TRBV12-3 or TRBV12-4 and TRBJ1-5; 9 bases are shared with TRBD1. V was pared by 5 bases and J by 7 bases, with 9 bases of the junction left unmatched. This CDR3 is built from 15 residues. The covered CDR3 bases are TGTGCCAGCAGTACCCGACAGGGGGTTTGGCAGCCC. Its translation: CASSTRQGVWQP. The entire CDR3 sequence reads CASSTRQGVWQPQHF.

A word on this clone: The read terminates 3 residues ahead of where the CDR3 ends, so the germline J gene completes it. V and J are TRBV4-1 and TRBJ2-3; no clear D gene. Trimming took 1 base from V and 4 from J, leaving 9 bases between them. The V gene's germline CDR1 is MGHRA and CDR2 YSYEKL. The CDR3 covers 14 residues. CDR3 amino acids: CASSQGPLADTQYF. Incomplete CDR3 DNA: TGCGCCAGCAGCCAAGGTCCTCTAGCAGATACG.